The 19 T cell receptor beta chains below were found in one sample sequenced in a study of identical twins. TCRdb itself ran the 5' RACE reads through MiXCR, one entry per CDR3 protein. The sample shows 650,000 to 750,000 distinct CDR3 sequences, 20% to 25% of them seen only once. A further study also used this sample, focusing on T cells expressing NK-cell markers.

Sequenced sample: PBMCs. Source of these receptors: a woman between 18 and 30 years old in good health.

The chain couples TRBV12-3 or TRBV12-4 to TRBJ2-6; 11 bases align to TRBD2. J gave up 0 bases and V 6 bases, and 7 bases lay outside the gene matches. The CDR3 runs 18 residues. The CDR3 is CASRLLAGVPSGANVLTF. The CDR3 DNA is TGTGCCAGCAGGCTACTAGCGGGAGTCCCCTCTGGGGCCAACGTCCTGACTTTC.

The chain joins TRBV6-1 to TRBJ2-1; 10 bases are shared with TRBD2. J was trimmed by 12 bases and V by 7 bases; bases with no gene match: 18. Per the germline V gene, CDR1 is MNHNS and CDR2 is SASEGT. This CDR3 has 16 residues. The CDR3 is CASTKSTSGNPKSQFF. The CDR3 DNA is TGTGCCAGCACCAAAAGCACTAGCGGGAACCCCAAATCGCAGTTCTTC.

This clonotype was picked up many times. The gene calls are TRBV12-3 or TRBV12-4 and TRBJ2-1, with TRBD1 matching 9 bases. The CDR3 length is 12 residues. Trimming removed 5 bases from V and 8 bases from J; junction bases left unmatched: 1. In DNA, the CDR3 is TGTGCCAGCAGTGGGACAGGGCATGAGCAGTTCTTC. This translates into CASSGTGHEQFF.

This clonotype was counted only a few times. The chain employs TRBV20-1 and TRBJ2-3; TRBD2 matches 8 bases. This CDR3 has 15 residues. The ends lost 5 bases at V and 6 bases at J; junction bases unmatched: 13. The germline V gene encodes CDR1 DFQATT and CDR2 SNEGSKA (reference sequence). CDR3 protein: CSARNPGGRKDTQYF. The CDR3 DNA follows: TGCAGTGCTCGAAACCCGGGGGGGCGAAAGGATACGCAGTATTTT.

V gene TRBV7-9 combines with J gene TRBJ2-7, with 14 bases lining up with TRBD2. The CDR3 sequence is 16 residues long. With V trimmed by 6 bases and J by 5 bases, 9 bases remained unmatched. Germline V lookup: CDR1 SEHNR, CDR2 FQNEAQ (reference sequence). The CDR3 sequence: CASRQGTSGGPDEQYF. The DNA for the CDR3 is TGTGCCAGCAGACAAGGGACTAGCGGGGGCCCGGACGAGCAGTACTTC.

This sequence joins TRBV13 and TRBJ2-1, with 13 positions matching TRBD2. The germline V gene encodes CDR1 PRHDT and CDR2 FYEKMQ (reference sequence). The CDR3 contains 18 residues. The V segment lost 5 bases and the J segment 1 base; nucleotides outside the gene matches: 8. The CDR3 sequence: CASSGTSGRGSSYNEQFF. DNA for the CDR3: TGTGCCAGCAGCGGCACTAGCGGGAGGGGTTCTTCCTACAATGAGCAGTTCTTC.

This clonotype was counted a few times. The chain links TRBV7-6 to TRBJ1-6, with D unresolved. The CDR3 consists of 15 residues. V lost 5 bases to trimming and J lost 5 bases, with 13 bases between them. Germline assignment: CDR1 SGHVS and CDR2 FNYEAQ. CDR3 protein: CASSVSGSHNSPLHF. As DNA, the CDR3 is TGTGCCAGCAGCGTCTCGGGGAGTCATAATTCACCCCTCCACTTT.

The chain carries TRBV7-6 and TRBJ2-1, with 7 bases fitting TRBD1. The CDR3 spans 15 residues. Germline V gives CDR1 SGHVS, CDR2 FNYEAQ. V shed 1 base, J shed 3 bases, and the junction held 3 bases outside the gene matches. The DNA for the CDR3 is TGTGCCAGCAGCTTAGGTAACAGGGGCTACAATGAGCAGTTCTTC. Translating gives CASSLGNRGYNEQFF.

There are a few counts of this clonotype. The chain couples TRBV6-5 to TRBJ2-3; TRBD1 might be the D (5 bases). CDR1 is MNHEY, CDR2 SVGAGI, per germline. The CDR3 extends over 12 amino acids. Trimming removed 6 bases at V and 7 bases at J, with 11 bases between. The CDR3 protein is CASRAGWNTQYF. CDR3 in DNA: TGTGCCAGCAGGGCAGGGTGGAATACGCAGTATTTT.

The chain has TRBV12-2 and TRBJ2-2. TRBV12-2 is given as a pseudogene. The CDR3 is made up of 19 amino acids. DNA of the CDR3: TGTGCAAGTCGCTTATCGCCCCGATTTGAGATCCCGTACACCGGGGAGCTGTTTTTT. As protein: CASRLSPRFEIPYTGELFF.

This clonotype was detected a few times. This rearrangement joins TRBV5-1 to TRBJ2-7; D not certain. V was cut by 1 base and J by 2 bases, with 16 bases left in between. CDR3 size: 16 residues. CDR1 and CDR2 (germline): SGHRS, YFSETQ. This CDR3 reads CASSLMDLPPTYEQYF. The CDR3 coding sequence is TGCGCCAGCAGCTTGATGGACCTGCCTCCGACCTACGAGCAGTACTTC.

This clonotype has a handful of counts. The chain recombines TRBV10-3 with TRBJ2-3; D might be TRBD1 or TRBD2, each matching 7 bases. The CDR3 totals 15 residues. V lost 2 bases and J 0 bases, leaving 9 bases between the germline ends. Germline CDR1 ENHRY, CDR2 SYGVKD. CDR3 coding DNA: TGTGCCATCAGTGAGCAGGGGGGGAGCACAGATACGCAGTATTTT. Its translation is CAISEQGGSTDTQYF.

This clonotype was seen a few times. The CDR3 spells CSARDPGQGHQPQHF. The CDR3 DNA sequence: TGCAGTGCTAGAGATCCGGGACAGGGACATCAGCCCCAGCATTTT. V and J are TRBV20-1 and TRBJ1-5; 9 bases fit TRBD1. V dropped 0 bases and J dropped 5; count of bases not matched to a gene: 5. In germline, CDR1 is DFQATT, CDR2 SNEGSKA (reference sequence). The CDR3 runs to 15 residues.

This clonotype came up a few times. The chain uses TRBV5-1 and TRBJ2-3; either TRBD1 or TRBD2 may fit D (5 bases each). V gave up 4 bases and J gave up 4 bases, with 16 bases separating them. CDR1 and CDR2 (germline): SGHRS, YFSETQ. The CDR3 is 15 amino acids. The CDR3 reads CASSLLMGPADTQYF. Here the CDR3 DNA reads TGCGCCAGCAGCCTTCTAATGGGACCGGCAGATACGCAGTATTTT.

This clonotype was observed a few times. Here the CDR3 reads CASSPGAGARETQYF. The CDR3 DNA is TGCGCCAGCAGCCCAGGGGCGGGAGCTAGAGAGACCCAGTACTTC. The rearrangement joins TRBV5-1 to TRBJ2-5, with D possibly being TRBD2 (7 bases). Germline V gene lookup returns CDR1 SGHRS and CDR2 YFSETQ. The V end lost 4 bases, the J end lost 4 bases, and 17 bases lay between the germline ends. This CDR3 region has 15 residues.

This clonotype was found a few times. The J gene is TRBJ2-3, the V gene TRBV20-1; D remains ambiguous. Trimming cost V 5 bases and J 4 bases, with 10 bases left between them. The CDR3 has 12 residues. Germline CDR1 is DFQATT and CDR2 is SNEGSKA (reference sequence). The chain's CDR3 is CSALYVADTQYF. The CDR3 bases are TGCAGTGCTCTTTACGTAGCAGATACGCAGTATTTT.

The V call is TRBV7-2, the J call TRBJ1-5; a weak D match, TRBD1 (6 bases). This CDR3 has 14 residues. V lost 1 base to trimming and J lost 6 bases, with 10 bases between them. Looked up from germline, CDR1 is SGHTA and CDR2 is FQGNSA. DNA for the CDR3: TGTGCCAGCAGCTTAGACAGGGACCGTCAGCCCCAGCATTTT. Amino acids: CASSLDRDRQPQHF.

This clonotype was recorded a few times. The rearrangement joins TRBV12-3 or TRBV12-4 to TRBJ2-7; TRBD2 is a possible D gene (5 bases). This CDR3 comprises 15 residues. V was trimmed by 6 bases and J by 4 bases, leaving 19 bases between them. The CDR3 nucleotides are TGTGCCAGCAGGAAAAAGGGAGAAACCCTGTACGAGCAGTACTTC. Translating it yields CASRKKGETLYEQYF.

This clonotype showed up just a few times. The rearrangement joins TRBV11-2 to TRBJ2-4, with no clear D. CDR3 length: 15 amino acids. Between the trimmed V and J ends, which lost 4 bases and 1 base, there was a span of 11 bases. From germline, CDR1 is SGHAT and CDR2 FQNNGV. This CDR3 reads CASSSVRSAKNIQYF. CDR3 DNA: TGTGCCAGCAGCTCCGTGCGTTCTGCCAAAAACATTCAGTACTTC.